This T cell receptor (beta chain) was obtained from a study of beta chain features in type 1 diabetes. Study background: No age, gender or cell yield differences were seen between patients and healthy donors. In all, around 100 million sorted cells from all samples were analyzed.

Expressed TCRB transcripts were sequenced after all isolated RNA was converted to cDNA. Here immunoSEQ multiplex PCR was the method, and the copy in TCRdb shows in-frame clones only, minus some. The sample records 900,000 or so clones, 17% being singletons. Germline CDR1 reads SGHNT; CDR2 reads YENEEA. The CDR3 length is 17 residues. The ends lost 1 base at V and 0 bases at J; junction bases unmatched: 4. Turning to this clone: Its target is unknown.

Points from the study as a whole: A moderate, significant TCRB CDR3 shortening appeared in type 1 diabetes across four CD4+ subsets.

V usage is TRBV11-3 and J usage is TRBJ2-2; TRBD2 matches at 8 bases. The sequencing input was naive CD4+ T cells from blood. The source of this sequence is a woman younger than 35 in good health. CDR3 residues: CASSLGGSGTNTGELFF. CDR3 DNA sequence: TGTGCCAGCAGCTTAGGGGGTAGCGGGACGAACACCGGGGAGCTGTTTTTT.